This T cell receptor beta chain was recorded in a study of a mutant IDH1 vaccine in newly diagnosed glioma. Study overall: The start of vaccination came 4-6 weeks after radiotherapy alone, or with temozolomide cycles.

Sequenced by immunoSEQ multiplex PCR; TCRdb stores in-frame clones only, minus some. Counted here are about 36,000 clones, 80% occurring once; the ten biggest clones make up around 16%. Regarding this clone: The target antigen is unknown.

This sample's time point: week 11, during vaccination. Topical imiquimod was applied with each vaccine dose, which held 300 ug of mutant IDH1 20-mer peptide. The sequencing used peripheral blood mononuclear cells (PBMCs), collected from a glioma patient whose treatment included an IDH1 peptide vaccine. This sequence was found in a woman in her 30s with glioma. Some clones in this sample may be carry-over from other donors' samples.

The CDR3 nucleotides read TGTGCCAGCTGGGTTCGGGGACAGGGCAAAGCCGGGGAGCTGTTTTTT. Amino acid sequence: CASWVRGQGKAGELFF. The chain employs TRBV27 and TRBJ2-2; TRBD1 agrees at 9 bases. CDR1 and CDR2 from the germline V gene are MNHEY and SMNVEV (reference sequence). J was trimmed by 6 bases and V by 8 bases; bases with no gene match: 13. CDR3 length: 16 amino acids.